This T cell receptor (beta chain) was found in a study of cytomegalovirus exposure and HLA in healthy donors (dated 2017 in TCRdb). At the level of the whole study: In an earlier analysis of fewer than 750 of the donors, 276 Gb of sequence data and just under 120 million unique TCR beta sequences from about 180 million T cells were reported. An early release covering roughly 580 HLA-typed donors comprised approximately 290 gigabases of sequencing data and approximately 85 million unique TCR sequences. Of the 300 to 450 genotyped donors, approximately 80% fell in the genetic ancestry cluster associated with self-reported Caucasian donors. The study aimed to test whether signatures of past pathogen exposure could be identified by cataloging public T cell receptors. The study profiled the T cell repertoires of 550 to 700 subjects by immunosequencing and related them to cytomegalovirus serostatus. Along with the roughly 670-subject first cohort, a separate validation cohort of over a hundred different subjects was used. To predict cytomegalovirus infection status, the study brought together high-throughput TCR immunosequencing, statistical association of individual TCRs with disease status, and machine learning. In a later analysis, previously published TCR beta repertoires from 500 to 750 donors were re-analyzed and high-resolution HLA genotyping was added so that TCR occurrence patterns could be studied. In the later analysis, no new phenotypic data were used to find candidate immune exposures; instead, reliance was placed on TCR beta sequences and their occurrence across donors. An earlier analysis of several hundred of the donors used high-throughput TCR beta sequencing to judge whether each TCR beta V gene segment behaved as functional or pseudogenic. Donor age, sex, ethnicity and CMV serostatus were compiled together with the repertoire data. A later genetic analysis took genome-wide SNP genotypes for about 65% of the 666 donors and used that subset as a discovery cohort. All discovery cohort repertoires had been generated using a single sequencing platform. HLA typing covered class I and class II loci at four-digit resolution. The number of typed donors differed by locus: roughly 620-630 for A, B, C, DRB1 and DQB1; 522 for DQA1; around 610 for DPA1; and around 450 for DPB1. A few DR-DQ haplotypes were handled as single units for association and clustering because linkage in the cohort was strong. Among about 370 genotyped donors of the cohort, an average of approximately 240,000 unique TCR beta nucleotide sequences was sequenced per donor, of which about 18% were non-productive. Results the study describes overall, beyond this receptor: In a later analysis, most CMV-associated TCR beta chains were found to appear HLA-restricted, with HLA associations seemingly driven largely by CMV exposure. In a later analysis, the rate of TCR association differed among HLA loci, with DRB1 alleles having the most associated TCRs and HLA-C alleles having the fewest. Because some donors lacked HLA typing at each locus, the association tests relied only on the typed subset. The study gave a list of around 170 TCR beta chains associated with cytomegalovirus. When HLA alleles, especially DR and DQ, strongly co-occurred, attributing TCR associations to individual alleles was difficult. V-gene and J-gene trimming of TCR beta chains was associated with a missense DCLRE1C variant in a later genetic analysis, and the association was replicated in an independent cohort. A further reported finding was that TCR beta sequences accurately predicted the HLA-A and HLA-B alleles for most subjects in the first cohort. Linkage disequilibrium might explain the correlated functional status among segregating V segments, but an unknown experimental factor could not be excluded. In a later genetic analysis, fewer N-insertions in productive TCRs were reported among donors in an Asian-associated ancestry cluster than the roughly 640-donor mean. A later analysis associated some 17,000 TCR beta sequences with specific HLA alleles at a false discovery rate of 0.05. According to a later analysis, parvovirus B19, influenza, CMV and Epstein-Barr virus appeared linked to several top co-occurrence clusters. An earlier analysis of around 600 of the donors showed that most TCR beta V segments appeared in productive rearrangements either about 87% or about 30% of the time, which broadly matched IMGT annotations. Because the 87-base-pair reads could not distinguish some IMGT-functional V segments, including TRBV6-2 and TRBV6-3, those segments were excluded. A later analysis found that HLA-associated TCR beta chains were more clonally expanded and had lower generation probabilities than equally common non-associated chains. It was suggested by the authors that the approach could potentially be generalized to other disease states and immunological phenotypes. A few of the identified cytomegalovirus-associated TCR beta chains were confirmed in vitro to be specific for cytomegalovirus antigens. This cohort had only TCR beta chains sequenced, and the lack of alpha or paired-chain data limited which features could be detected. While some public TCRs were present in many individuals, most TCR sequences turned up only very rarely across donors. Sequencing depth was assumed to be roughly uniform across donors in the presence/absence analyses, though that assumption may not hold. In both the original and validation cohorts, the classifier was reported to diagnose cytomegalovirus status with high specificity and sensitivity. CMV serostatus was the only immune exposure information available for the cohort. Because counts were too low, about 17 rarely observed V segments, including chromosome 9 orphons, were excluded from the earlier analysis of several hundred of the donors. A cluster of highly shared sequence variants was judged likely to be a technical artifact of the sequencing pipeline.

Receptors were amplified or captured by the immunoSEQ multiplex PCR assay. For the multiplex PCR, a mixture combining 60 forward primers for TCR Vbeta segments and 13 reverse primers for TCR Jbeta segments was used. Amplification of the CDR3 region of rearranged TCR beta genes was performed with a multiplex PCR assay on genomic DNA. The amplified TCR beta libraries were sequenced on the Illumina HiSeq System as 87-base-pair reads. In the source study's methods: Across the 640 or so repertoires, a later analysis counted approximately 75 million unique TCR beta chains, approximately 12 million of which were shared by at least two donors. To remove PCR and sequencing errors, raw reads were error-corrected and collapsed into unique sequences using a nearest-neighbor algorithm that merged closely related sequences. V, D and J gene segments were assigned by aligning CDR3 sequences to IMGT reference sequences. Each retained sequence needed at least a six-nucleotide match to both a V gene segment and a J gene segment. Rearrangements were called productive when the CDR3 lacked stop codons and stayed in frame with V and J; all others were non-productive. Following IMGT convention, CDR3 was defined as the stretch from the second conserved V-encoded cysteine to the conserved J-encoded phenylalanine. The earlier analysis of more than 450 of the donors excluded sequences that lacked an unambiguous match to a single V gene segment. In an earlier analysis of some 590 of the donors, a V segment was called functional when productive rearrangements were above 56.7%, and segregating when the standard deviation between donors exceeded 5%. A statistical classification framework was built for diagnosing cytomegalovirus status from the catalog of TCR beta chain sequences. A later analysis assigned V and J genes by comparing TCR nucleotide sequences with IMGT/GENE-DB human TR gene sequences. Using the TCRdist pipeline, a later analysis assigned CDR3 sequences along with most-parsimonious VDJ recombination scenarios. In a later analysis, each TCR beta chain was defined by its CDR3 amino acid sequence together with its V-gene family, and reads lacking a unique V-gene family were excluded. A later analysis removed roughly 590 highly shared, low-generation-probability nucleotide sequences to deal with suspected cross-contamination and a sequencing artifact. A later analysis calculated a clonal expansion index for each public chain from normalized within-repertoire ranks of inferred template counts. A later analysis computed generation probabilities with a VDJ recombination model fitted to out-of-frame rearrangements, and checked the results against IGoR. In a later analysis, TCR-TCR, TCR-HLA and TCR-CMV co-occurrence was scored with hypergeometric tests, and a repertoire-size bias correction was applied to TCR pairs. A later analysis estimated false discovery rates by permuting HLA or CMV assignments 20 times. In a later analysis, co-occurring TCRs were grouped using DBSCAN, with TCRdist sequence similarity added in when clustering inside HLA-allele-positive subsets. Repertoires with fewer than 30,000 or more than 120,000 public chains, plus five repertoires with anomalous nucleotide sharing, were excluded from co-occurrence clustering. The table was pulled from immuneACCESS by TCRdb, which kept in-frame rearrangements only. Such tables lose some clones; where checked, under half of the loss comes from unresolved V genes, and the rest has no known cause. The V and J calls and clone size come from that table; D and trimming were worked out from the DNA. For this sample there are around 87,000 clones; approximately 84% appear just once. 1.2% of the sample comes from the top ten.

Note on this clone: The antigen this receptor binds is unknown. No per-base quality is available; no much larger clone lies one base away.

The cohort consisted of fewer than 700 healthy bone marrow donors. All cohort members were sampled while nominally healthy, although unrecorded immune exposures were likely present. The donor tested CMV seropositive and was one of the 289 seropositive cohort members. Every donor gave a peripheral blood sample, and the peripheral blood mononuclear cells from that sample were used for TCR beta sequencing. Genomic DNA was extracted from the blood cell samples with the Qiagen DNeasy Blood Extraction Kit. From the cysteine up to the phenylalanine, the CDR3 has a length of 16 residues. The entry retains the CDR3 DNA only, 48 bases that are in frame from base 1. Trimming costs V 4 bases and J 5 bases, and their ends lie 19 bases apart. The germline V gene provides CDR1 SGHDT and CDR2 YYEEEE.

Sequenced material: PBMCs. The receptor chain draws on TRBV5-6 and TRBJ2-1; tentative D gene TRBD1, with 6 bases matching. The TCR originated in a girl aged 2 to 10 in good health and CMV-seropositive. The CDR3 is CASSLRRWDKDNEQFF. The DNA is TGTGCCAGCAGCCTTCGTCGCTGGGACAAGGACAATGAGCAGTTCTTC.